The clone carrying this T cell receptor (beta chain) has a handful of counts. The antigen is unknown. The data were taken from a study of cytomegalovirus exposure and HLA in healthy donors. The study's findings and limits: DRB1 had the most TCR associations and HLA-C the fewest, a later analysis found, with rates varying by HLA locus.

In the PCR, 60 Vbeta and 13 Jbeta primers were used. Sequenced by immunoSEQ multiplex PCR; TCRdb stores in-frame clones only, minus some. This repertoire shows 150,000 or so clones, roughly 75% found once; its top ten account for around 3.2%. The CDR3 contains 17 residues. Looked up from germline, CDR1 is GTSNPN and CDR2 is SVGIG (reference sequence). J gave up 6 bases and V 0 bases, and 15 bases lay outside the gene matches. Input material: PBMCs. The source of this sequence is a man between 35 and 55 years old in good health and CMV-seronegative. V is TRBV30 and J is TRBJ2-3; 7 nucleotides agree with TRBD1. Here the CDR3 reads CAWSVLVGTESWDTQYF. The CDR3 DNA reads TGTGCCTGGAGTGTACTCGTGGGGACAGAGTCTTGGGATACGCAGTATTTT.